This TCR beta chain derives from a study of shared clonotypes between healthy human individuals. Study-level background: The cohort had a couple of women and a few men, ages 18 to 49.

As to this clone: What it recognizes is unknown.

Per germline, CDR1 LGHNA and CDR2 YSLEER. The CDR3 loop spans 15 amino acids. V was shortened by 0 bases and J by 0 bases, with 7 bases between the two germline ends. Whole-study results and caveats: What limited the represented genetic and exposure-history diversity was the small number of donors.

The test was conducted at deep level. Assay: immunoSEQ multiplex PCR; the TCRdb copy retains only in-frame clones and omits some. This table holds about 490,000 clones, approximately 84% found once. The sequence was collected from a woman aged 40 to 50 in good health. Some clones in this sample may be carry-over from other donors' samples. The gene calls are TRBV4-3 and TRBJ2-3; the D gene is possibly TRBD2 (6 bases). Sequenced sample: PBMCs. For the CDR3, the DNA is TGCGCCAGCAGCCAAGATGGGGGGAGCACAGATACGCAGTATTTT. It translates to CASSQDGGSTDTQYF.